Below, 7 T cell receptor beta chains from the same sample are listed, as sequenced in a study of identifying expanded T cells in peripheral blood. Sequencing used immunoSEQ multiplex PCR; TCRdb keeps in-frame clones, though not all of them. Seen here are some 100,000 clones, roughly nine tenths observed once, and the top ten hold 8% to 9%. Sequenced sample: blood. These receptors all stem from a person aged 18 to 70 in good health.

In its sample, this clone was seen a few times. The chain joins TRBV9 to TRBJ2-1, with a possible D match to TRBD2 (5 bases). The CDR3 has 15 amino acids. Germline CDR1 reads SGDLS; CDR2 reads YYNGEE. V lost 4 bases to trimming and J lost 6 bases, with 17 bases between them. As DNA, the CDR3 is TGTGCCAGCAGCCCGATGACATTTGGAGGCAATGAGCAGTTCTTC. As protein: CASSPMTFGGNEQFF. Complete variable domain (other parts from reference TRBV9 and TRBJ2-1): DSGVTQTPKHLITATGQRVTLRCSPRSGDLSVYWYQQSLDQGLQFLIQYYNGEERAKGNILERFSAQQFPDLHSELNLSSLELGDSALYFCASSPMTFGGNEQFFGPGTRLTVL.

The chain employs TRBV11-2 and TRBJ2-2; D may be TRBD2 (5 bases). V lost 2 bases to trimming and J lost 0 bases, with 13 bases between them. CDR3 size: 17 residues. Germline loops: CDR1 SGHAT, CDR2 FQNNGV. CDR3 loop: CASSLLGEPANTGELFF. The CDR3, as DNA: TGTGCCAGCAGCTTACTCGGGGAGCCAGCGAACACCGGGGAGCTGTTTTTT.

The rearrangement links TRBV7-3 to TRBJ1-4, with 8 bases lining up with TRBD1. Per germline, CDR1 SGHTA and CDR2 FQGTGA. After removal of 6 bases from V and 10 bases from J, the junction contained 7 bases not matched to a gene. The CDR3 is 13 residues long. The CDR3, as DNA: TGTGCCAGCAGTCTGACAGGGGAAGGAAAACTGTTTTTT. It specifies CASSLTGEGKLFF.

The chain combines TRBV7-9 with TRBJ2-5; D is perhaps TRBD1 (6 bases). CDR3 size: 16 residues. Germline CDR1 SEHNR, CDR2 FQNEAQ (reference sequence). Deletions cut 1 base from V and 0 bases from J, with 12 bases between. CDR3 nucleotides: TGTGCCAGCAGCTTAGGAAAAAGGACAGACCAAGAGACCCAGTACTTC. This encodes CASSLGKRTDQETQYF.

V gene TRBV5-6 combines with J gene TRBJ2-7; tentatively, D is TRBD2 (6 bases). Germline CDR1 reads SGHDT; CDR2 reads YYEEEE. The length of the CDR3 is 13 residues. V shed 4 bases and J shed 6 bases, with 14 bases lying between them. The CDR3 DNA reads TGTGCCAGCAGCCCGGGGAGGTTCGGCGAGCAGTACTTC. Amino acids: CASSPGRFGEQYF.

CDR3 amino acids: CASSLEGTGGVVYGYTF. For the CDR3, the DNA is TGCGCCAGCAGCTTGGAGGGGACCGGGGGGGTAGTTTATGGCTACACCTTC. The rearrangement uses TRBV5-1 and TRBJ1-2; D perhaps matches TRBD1 (5 bases). This CDR3 is 17 amino acids long. Trimming took off 0 bases at V and 5 bases at J, with 20 bases between the two ends. Per the germline V gene, CDR1 is SGHRS and CDR2 is YFSETQ.

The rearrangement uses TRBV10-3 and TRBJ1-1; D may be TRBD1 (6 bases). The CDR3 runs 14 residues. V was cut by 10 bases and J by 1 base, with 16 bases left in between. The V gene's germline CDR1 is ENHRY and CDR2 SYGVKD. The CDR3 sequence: CATNTGTTNTEAFF. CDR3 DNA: TGTGCCACCAACACCGGGACAACGAACACTGAAGCTTTCTTT.